The rows below give T cell receptor beta chains drawn from one sample of a study of T cells after yellow fever vaccination. MiXCR, run by TCRdb on the 5' RACE reads, gives a single entry per CDR3 protein. Among more than 300,000 distinct CDR3 sequences listed, approximately 4% were seen once. This specimen was PBMCs, taken 15 days after the yellow fever booster vaccination. The origin of the receptors is a man between 18 and 35 years old who received the YFV17D yellow fever vaccine. Both conserved end residues are part of each CDR3. The D gene is left open where the match is weak. Size values are once, few and many counts, or a class for expanded clones, and some rows have none.

V gene	J gene	D gene	clone size	CDR3 DNA	CDR3 protein
TRBV20-1	TRBJ2-1	-	many	TGCAGTGCGGAGGGATCGGATGAGCAGTTCTTC	CSAEGSDEQFF
TRBV5-1	TRBJ1-5	TRBD1	many	TGCGCCAGCAGTCCAGGGGGCTTCGATCAGCCCCAGCATTTT	CASSPGGFDQPQHF
TRBV20-1	TRBJ1-1	TRBD1	many	TGCAGTGCGCAGACAGGGAATAAGGGGGCTTTCTTT	CSAQTGNKGAFF
TRBV7-9	TRBJ1-1	-	many	TGTGCCAGCACTTTACCGGGGAACACTGAAGCTTTCTTT	CASTLPGNTEAFF
TRBV6-5	TRBJ2-2	TRBD1	-	TGTGCCAGCAGTAACAGGGGGCGCGGCACCGGGGAGCTGTTTTTT	CASSNRGRGTGELFF
TRBV4-1	TRBJ2-3	TRBD2	few	TGCGCCAGCAGCCAACCGTTAGGACTAGCAAGTACAGATACGCAGTATTTT	CASSQPLGLASTDTQYF
TRBV7-2	TRBJ2-5	-	few	TGTGCCAGCAGTCGGAAGAGTGGAGAGACCCAGTACTTC	CASSRKSGETQYF
TRBV30	TRBJ1-2	-	few	TGTGCCTGGAATTTCCAGGGGCAGTCGGATGGCTACACCTTC	CAWNFQGQSDGYTF
TRBV29-1	TRBJ1-1	-	few	TGCAGCGTTTGGGGGGGCTACACTGAAGCTTTCTTT	CSVWGGYTEAFF
TRBV7-9	TRBJ2-6	-	-	TGTGCCAGCAGCTTAGTCCGGGCTCTGGACTCTGGGGCCAACGTCCTGACTTTC	CASSLVRALDSGANVLTF
TRBV3-1	TRBJ1-1	-	few	TGTGCCAGCAGCCAACAGACAGAGAACACTGAAGCTTTCTTT	CASSQQTENTEAFF
TRBV6-2/TRBV6-3	TRBJ2-3	-	few	TGTGCCAGCAGCCCTCTCAGGGTTATTGATACGCAGTATTTT	CASSPLRVIDTQYF
TRBV4-1	TRBJ2-3	-	-	TGCGCCAGCAGCCAAGGGCGGCCCCTTGGTACGCAGTATTTT	CASSQGRPLGTQYF
TRBV5-6	TRBJ2-1	-	many	TGTGCCAGCAGCTTGGGCCTTAGGGACAATGAGCAGTTCTTC	CASSLGLRDNEQFF
TRBV3-1	TRBJ1-6	-	many	TGTGCCAGCAGCCAAGCTCCGCAGGGCTTGGGGTCACCCCTCCACTTT	CASSQAPQGLGSPLHF
TRBV3-1	TRBJ1-2	-	few	TGTGCCAGCAGCCAAGGGGGGGCATTCTATGGCTACACCTTC	CASSQGGAFYGYTF
TRBV4-1	TRBJ1-5	-	few	TGCGCCAGCAGCCCCCTTGAGCAGGTCAATCAGCCCCAGCATTTT	CASSPLEQVNQPQHF
TRBV27	TRBJ2-3	TRBD1	-	TGTGCCAGCAGTTCACAGGGGGCGCTTGACACAGATACGCAGTATTTT	CASSSQGALDTDTQYF
TRBV25-1	TRBJ1-2	-	few	TGTGCCAGCAGTGACACGGGACGGATCTCAGGGAACTATGGCTACACCTTC	CASSDTGRISGNYGYTF
TRBV5-1	TRBJ1-1	-	-	TGCGCCAGCAGCCCCGGGATGGGGGGCGTAAGCACTGAAGCTTTCTTT	CASSPGMGGVSTEAFF
TRBV19	TRBJ1-2	-	many	TGTGCCACCGCGCAGTTGGACTATGGCTACACCTTC	CATAQLDYGYTF
TRBV12-3/TRBV12-4	TRBJ1-3	TRBD1	many	TGTGCCAGCAGGCCGGGACAGGGGGTTCCCACCATATATTTT	CASRPGQGVPTIYF
TRBV6-6	TRBJ1-6	-	many	TGTGCCAGCAGTCCCGGCCTGAGCTCCTATAATTCACCCCTCCACTTT	CASSPGLSSYNSPLHF
TRBV7-9	TRBJ2-7	TRBD2	many	TGTGCCAGCAGTTCCGGGACTAGCGGCGAGCAGTACTTC	CASSSGTSGEQYF
TRBV6-2/TRBV6-3	TRBJ2-7	-	-	TGTGCCAGCAGTTACACCTACGAGCAGTACTTC	CASSYTYEQYF
TRBV27	TRBJ2-7	TRBD1	few	TGTGCCAGCAGTTCAGCCGACAGGGGCCACGAGCAGTACTTC	CASSSADRGHEQYF
TRBV7-2	TRBJ2-6	TRBD1	many	TGTGCCAGCAGCATCAGGACAGGGCCCTCTGGGGCCAACGTCCTGACTTTC	CASSIRTGPSGANVLTF
TRBV6-5	TRBJ2-1	-	many	TGTGCCAGCAGTTACTCGAGCGCAGGAGGGACAACGCAGTTCTTC	CASSYSSAGGTTQFF
TRBV5-1	TRBJ1-2	TRBD1	-	TGCGCCAGCAGCTTGGTTTACAGGGGGGACGGTGGCTACACCTTC	CASSLVYRGDGGYTF
TRBV7-2	TRBJ2-5	TRBD1	many	TGTGCCAGCAGCTTCGGACAGGCCACCTTGGGGGAGACCCAGTACTTC	CASSFGQATLGETQYF
TRBV5-4	TRBJ2-7	TRBD1	few	TGTGCCAGCAGCTTGGCCGGGACGACAGGGGCCGAGCAGTACTTC	CASSLAGTTGAEQYF
TRBV12-3/TRBV12-4	TRBJ2-4	-	many	TGTGCCAGCAGTTTAGCGAGTAGCCGAAACATTCAGTACTTC	CASSLASSRNIQYF
TRBV20-1	TRBJ2-7	TRBD2	few	TGCAGTGCTAGAGATGATAGCGGGGGAATTTCCTACGAGCAGTACTTC	CSARDDSGGISYEQYF
TRBV6-5	TRBJ1-6	-	many	TGTGCCAGCAGTTACTCCCGGGGGGGGCCCCTCCACTTT	CASSYSRGGPLHF
TRBV20-1	TRBJ2-5	-	few	TGCAGTGCTGCTTACAGGGTGGAGACCCAGTACTTC	CSAAYRVETQYF
TRBV19	TRBJ1-1	-	-	TGTGCCAGTAGTATAGAGAAAACAGATCGTGGCACTGAAGCTTTCTTT	CASSIEKTDRGTEAFF
TRBV5-1	TRBJ2-1	-	-	TGCGCCAGCAGACCTACTGGGACGGACTCCTACAATGAGCAGTTCTTC	CASRPTGTDSYNEQFF
TRBV15	TRBJ2-2	-	many	TGTGCCAAGGGGCGGGAGCTGTTTTTT	CAKGRELFF
TRBV1	TRBJ2-1	-	many	TGCACCAGCATTGGGGGTGAGCAGTTCTTC	CTSIGGEQFF
TRBV6-5	TRBJ2-5	-	many	TGTGCCAGCAGTTACTCGGGGGCCAGCCGGGAGACCCAGTACTTC	CASSYSGASRETQYF
TRBV7-6	TRBJ2-2	TRBD2	-	TGTGCCAGCAGTCCAATCGCGGGGGGGAACACCGGGGAGCTGTTTTTT	CASSPIAGGNTGELFF
TRBV7-2	TRBJ2-3	-	many	TGTGCCAGCAGCTTAGCCACACCTAAGGATACGCAGTATTTT	CASSLATPKDTQYF
TRBV18	TRBJ1-6	TRBD1	-	TGTGCCAGCTCAGATCTAGGACAGGAGAATTCACCCCTCCACTTT	CASSDLGQENSPLHF
TRBV4-3	TRBJ1-2	-	few	TGCGCCAGCAGCCAAGATCGGGGGGTAGGTGGCTACACCTTC	CASSQDRGVGGYTF
TRBV30	TRBJ2-7	TRBD2	many	TGTGCCTGGAGCTCGGGGGGTCCCGAGCAGTACTTC	CAWSSGGPEQYF
TRBV7-2	TRBJ2-6	-	few	TGTGCCAGCAGCTTAAATTTTGGGTCAGCCTCTGGGGCCAACGTCCTGACTTTC	CASSLNFGSASGANVLTF
TRBV7-2	TRBJ1-2	TRBD1	many	TGTGCCAGCAGCCCTACCGCGGGACAGGGGTATGGCTACACCTTC	CASSPTAGQGYGYTF
TRBV5-1	TRBJ1-2	-	few	TGCGCCAGCAGCTTGGTGTTGGGGGACTATGGCTACACCTTC	CASSLVLGDYGYTF
TRBV20-1	TRBJ1-5	-	many	TGCAGTGCTAGGGCGGACAGCAATCAGCCCCAGCATTTT	CSARADSNQPQHF
TRBV29-1	TRBJ2-7	-	few	TGCAGCGTCCTCCGGGACAACTCCTACGAGCAGTACTTC	CSVLRDNSYEQYF